This TCR beta chain originates from a study of high-grade serous ovarian cancer treatment subgroups. Data came from immunoSEQ multiplex PCR; TCRdb stores just in-frame clones and leaves some out. The sample has about 3,600 clones, about 80% seen once; the top ten hold approximately 9%. Tumor samples were obtained before definitive surgery or chemotherapy. Regarding this clone: What it binds is unknown.

The germline gives CDR1 LNHDA, CDR2 SQIVND (reference sequence). V was shortened by 5 bases and J by 6 bases, with 13 bases between the two germline ends. This CDR3 is 14 amino acids long. Study-wide results and caveats: Same-patient tumor repertoires overlapped at roughly 0.1 to 0.79; different patients barely overlapped.

V usage is TRBV19 and J usage is TRBJ2-2; possibly TRBD1 or TRBD2 for D (6 bases each). The specimen sequenced was tumor tissue. The TCR was taken from a human donor with high-grade serous ovarian cancer. In nucleotides, the CDR3 is TGTGCCAGTAGTCCAAGGGGGGCCGCCGGGGAGCTGTTTTTT. It specifies CASSPRGAAGELFF.